This is a list of T cell receptor beta chains from one sample in a study of beta chain features in type 1 diabetes. TCRdb's table, derived via immunoSEQ multiplex PCR, lists solely in-frame clones and lacks some. The sample lists 350,000 to 450,000 clones, approximately 14% occurring once. Sequences were obtained from naive CD4+ T cells from blood. Receptors were obtained from a man between 25 and 39 years old in good health. The CDR3 runs from the conserved cysteine through the conserved F or W. A D gene is named only where the DNA matches it firmly. Size values are once, few and many counts, or a class for expanded clones, and some rows have none.

v_call	d_call	clone_size	j_call	cdr3_nt	cdr3_aa
TRBV7-2	.	few	TRBJ2-3	TGTGCCAGCAGCTTAGCGTCCCTGGATGTTACGCAGTATTTT	CASSLASLDVTQYF
TRBV19	.	few	TRBJ1-2	TGTGCCAGTAGTATAAGTTCAGGCCAGGGTGGCTACACCTTC	CASSISSGQGGYTF
TRBV29-1	.	.	TRBJ2-6	TGCAGCGTAATGGCAGCCTCCGCTGGGGCCAACGTCCTGACTTTC	CSVMAASAGANVLTF
TRBV29-1	.	.	TRBJ1-2	TGCAGCGTTGAGACTAGACTCAGTTATGGCTACACCTTC	CSVETRLSYGYTF
TRBV29-1	.	few	TRBJ2-1	TGCAGCTGCCGGGGGGCCCGGGTAGATGAGCAGTTCTTC	CSCRGARVDEQFF
TRBV6-5	TRBD2	.	TRBJ2-4	TGTGCCAGCAGACGGGGGGGCCTAGCCAAAAACATTCAGTACTTC	CASRRGGLAKNIQYF
TRBV29-1	TRBD2	.	TRBJ2-5	TGCAGCGTTGAAGAGGGACTAGCGAGGGTTGAGACCCAGTACTTC	CSVEEGLARVETQYF
TRBV7-9	.	.	TRBJ1-2	TGTGCCAGCAGCCCCCAGAATTCCAGAGCTAACTATGGCTACACCTTC	CASSPQNSRANYGYTF
TRBV11-1	.	few	TRBJ2-5	TGTGCCAGCAGCTTGGTCTCCCAGGGAGAGACCCAGTACTTC	CASSLVSQGETQYF
TRBV5-6	.	few	TRBJ2-3	TGTGCCAGCAGCTTGGTGTTGGGAGCAGATACGCAGTATTTT	CASSLVLGADTQYF
TRBV10-3	.	few	TRBJ2-6	TGTGCCATCAGCCCGACGGCAGCTGGGGCCAACGTCCTGACTTTC	CAISPTAAGANVLTF
TRBV6-6	.	.	TRBJ2-3	TGTGCCAGCAAAAGGGGAGATACGCAGTATTTT	CASKRGDTQYF
TRBV23-1	TRBD1	few	TRBJ2-3	TGCGCCAGCACCGACAGGGACACAGATACGCAGTATTTT	CASTDRDTDTQYF
TRBV9	.	.	TRBJ2-2	TGTGCCAGCAGGTTGACCTTGAACACCGGGGAGCTGTTTTTT	CASRLTLNTGELFF
TRBV7-2	TRBD1	few	TRBJ2-7	TGTGCCAGCAGCTATCGGACAGGGTCCTACGAGCAGTACTTC	CASSYRTGSYEQYF
TRBV23-1	TRBD1	few	TRBJ2-3	TGCGCCAGCAGTCAATCGTTAGGGGGCGCAAACACAGATACGCAGTATTTT	CASSQSLGGANTDTQYF